The sequence of this T cell receptor beta chain was determined in a study of T cells in Graves' hyperthyroidism and ophthalmopathy. General study results and limits: Ophthalmopathy was predicted by the model a median of roughly 6 months ahead of onset. A 13 V-J model separated ophthalmopathy from stable hyperthyroidism.

The TCR beta CDR3 regions underwent amplification using RNA transcripts as the source. With the HTBI primer set, the TCR CDR3 went through a first round of RT-PCR. A single record per CDR3 protein comes from TCRdb applying MiXCR to the multiplex PCR reads. The sample shows 700,000 or so distinct CDR3 sequences, 13% to 15% of them seen only once. A NOSPECS grade of at least 4, a Clinical Activity Score of at least 3 and duration under 3 months were recorded in ophthalmopathy patients. Diagnosis relied on clinical symptoms, serum thyroxine and TRAb, thyroid ultrasound and orbital computed tomography. This clonotype showed up many times. Antigen unknown. CDR3 length: 14 amino acids. Looked up from germline, CDR1 is MDHEN and CDR2 is SYDVKM. V dropped 10 bases and J dropped 0 bases, with 15 bases sitting between them.

This TCR came from a woman between 50 and 59 years old with Graves' ophthalmopathy. The chain is built from TRBV28 and TRBJ1-1; maybe TRBD1 (6 bases). Sequencing input: blood. The CDR3 DNA follows: TGTGCCATTCTCGGGGGGCTGATGAACACTGAAGCTTTCTTT. Encoded protein: CAILGGLMNTEAFF.